The present TCR beta chain was sequenced within a study of T-cell reconstitution after alpha-beta-depleted transplantation in children. The CDR3 has 16 amino acids. Germline V lookup: CDR1 ENHRY, CDR2 SYGVKD. V lost 3 bases to trimming and J lost 1 base, with 15 bases between them. Unique molecular identifiers were incorporated into the prepared TCRbeta library. From the PCR reads, TCRdb called clonotypes with MiXCR, one entry per CDR3 protein. This table holds 500,000 to 650,000 distinct CDR3 sequences, over 10% found once. Ten or more counts support this clonotype. The sequencing here drew on PBMCs, mostly from graft donor cells, taken 180 days after TCRalphabeta/CD19-depleted stem cell transplant. This clonotype was sampled from a female patient aged 2-10 years who had a stem cell transplant for aplastic anemia, so the T cells may come from the graft donor. The V gene is TRBV10-3, the J gene TRBJ1-1; D unclear. Here the CDR3 reads CAISDFDIRRNTEAFF. CDR3 nucleotide sequence: TGTGCCATCAGTGATTTTGACATAAGGCGGAACACTGAAGCTTTCTTT.